This T cell receptor beta chain was retrieved from a study of patients and donors after allogeneic stem cell transplantation. Each CDR3 protein is one row after TCRdb ran MiXCR on the RT-PCR reads. Here the sample spans about 200,000 distinct CDR3 sequences, 41% being singletons. This TCR was recovered from a human donor who was either an allogeneic HSCT recipient or a stem cell or donor lymphocyte infusion donor (not recorded which). It is not recorded whose cells these are; they may come from a transplant donor. Sequencing input: blood, either unsorted or a sorted T cell fraction (not recorded which).

CDR3 in DNA: TGCAGTTTCCAAAAACTAGCGGTCCTCACAGATACGCAGTATTTT. This sequence encodes CSFQKLAVLTDTQYF. The V gene is TRBV20-1, the J gene TRBJ2-3; 8 bases map to TRBD2. The length of the CDR3 is 15 residues. Germline V gene sequence: CDR1 DFQATT, CDR2 SNEGSKA (reference sequence). Trimming removed 8 bases from V and 2 bases from J; junction bases left unmatched: 12.